This T cell receptor (beta chain) derives from a study of blood T cells in healthy people across ages. Whenever a sample was processed, at least 6.5 million PBMCs were isolated. Points on this clonotype: What it binds is not known.

Study results and caveats: Diversity estimates drawn from one million T cells were deemed underestimates. A strong correlation was seen between TCR beta diversity and naive T cell percentage.

A second about 6 to 12 cycle PCR used barcoded and J-beta primers. TCRdb processed the 5' RACE reads anew with MiXCR; each CDR3 protein has one entry. The table shows roughly 1.4 million distinct CDR3 sequences, with 59% occurring only once. This CDR3 has 10 residues. Trimming shortened V by 6 bases and J by 10 bases, and 11 bases separated the two germline ends. Per the germline V gene, CDR1 is SQVTM and CDR2 is ANQGSEA. The chain joins TRBV29-1 to TRBJ2-3; possibly TRBD1 for D (6 bases). The specimen sequenced was blood. The clonotype comes from a man aged 18-30 years in good health. The CDR3 sequence is CSVGTNAQYF. CDR3 nucleotides: TGCAGCGTGGGGACAAATGCGCAGTATTTT.